This TCR beta chain comes out of a study of beta chain features in type 1 diabetes. Study observations and caveats: A moderate, significant TCRB CDR3 shortening appeared in type 1 diabetes across four CD4+ subsets.

Heparinised blood was drawn once per donor, averaging roughly 0.11 L. Purities in excess of 95% were seen in all sorted populations. cDNA synthesis used the whole RNA isolate, giving expressed TCRB sequences. The table came from immunoSEQ multiplex PCR; TCRdb's copy has only in-frame clones and leaves some out. The sample lists 120,000 to 150,000 clones, about 13% occurring once. This CDR3 has 15 residues. Trimming removed 1 base at V and 0 bases at J, with 10 bases between. Germline assignment: CDR1 GTSNPN and CDR2 SVGIG (reference sequence). This clone has more than one count but fewer than ten. Its target is not known.

This TCR was recovered from a man younger than 35 with type 1 diabetes. The specimen was central memory CD4+ T cells from blood. V and J are TRBV30 and TRBJ2-4; the D call may be TRBD1 or TRBD2 (6 bases each). Here the CDR3 reads CAWSEGGAAKNIQYF. DNA for the CDR3: TGTGCCTGGAGTGAGGGGGGAGCAGCCAAAAACATTCAGTACTTC.